The present T cell receptor beta chain was sequenced within a study of T cell repertoires in cytomegalovirus infection. The overall study: It was the public TCR beta signatures that indicated both CMV infection and matching HLA type. Overall study findings and caveats: It was HLA-C-restricted CMV-specific TCR beta clonotypes that dominated the response ex vivo.

Germline CDR1 and CDR2: MNHNS and SASEGT. Losses at the gene ends were 6 bases for V and 5 bases for J; bases not matched to a gene: 6. The CDR3 spans 14 residues. Comment on this clonotype: Its antigen is unknown.

TCRdb re-called the reads with MiXCR, one entry per CDR3 protein. The sample records approximately 400,000 distinct CDR3 sequences, 25% to 40% being singletons. The sequenced sample was PBMCs. J is TRBJ2-5 and V is TRBV6-1, with 10 bases lining up with TRBD2. The TCR sequence derives from a human donor in good health (CMV status not recorded). Some clones in this sample may be carry-over from other donors' samples. The CDR3 here is CASRPGLATETQYF. The CDR3 region has the DNA TGTGCCAGCAGACCGGGACTAGCGACGGAGACCCAGTACTTC.